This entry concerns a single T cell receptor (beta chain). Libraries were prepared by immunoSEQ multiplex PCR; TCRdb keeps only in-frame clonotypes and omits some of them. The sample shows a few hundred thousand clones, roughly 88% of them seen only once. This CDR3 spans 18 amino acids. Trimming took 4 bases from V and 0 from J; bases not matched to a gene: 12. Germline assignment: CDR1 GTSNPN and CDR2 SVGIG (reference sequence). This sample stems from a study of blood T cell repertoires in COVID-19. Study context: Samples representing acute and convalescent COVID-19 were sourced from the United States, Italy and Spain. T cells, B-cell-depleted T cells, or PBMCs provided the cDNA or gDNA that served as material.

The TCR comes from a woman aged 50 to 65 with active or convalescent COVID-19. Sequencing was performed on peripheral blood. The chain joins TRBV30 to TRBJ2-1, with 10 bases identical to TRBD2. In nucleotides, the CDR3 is TGTGCCTGGATTGACCTATTTAGCGGGAGGATCTCCTACAATGAGCAGTTCTTC. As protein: CAWIDLFSGRISYNEQFF. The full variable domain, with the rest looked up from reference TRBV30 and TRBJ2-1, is SQTIHQWPATLVQPVGSPLSLECTVEGTSNPNLYWYRQAAGRGLQLLFYSVGIGQISSEVPQNLSASRPQDRQFILSSKKLLLSDSGFYLCAWIDLFSGRISYNEQFFGPGTRLTVL.